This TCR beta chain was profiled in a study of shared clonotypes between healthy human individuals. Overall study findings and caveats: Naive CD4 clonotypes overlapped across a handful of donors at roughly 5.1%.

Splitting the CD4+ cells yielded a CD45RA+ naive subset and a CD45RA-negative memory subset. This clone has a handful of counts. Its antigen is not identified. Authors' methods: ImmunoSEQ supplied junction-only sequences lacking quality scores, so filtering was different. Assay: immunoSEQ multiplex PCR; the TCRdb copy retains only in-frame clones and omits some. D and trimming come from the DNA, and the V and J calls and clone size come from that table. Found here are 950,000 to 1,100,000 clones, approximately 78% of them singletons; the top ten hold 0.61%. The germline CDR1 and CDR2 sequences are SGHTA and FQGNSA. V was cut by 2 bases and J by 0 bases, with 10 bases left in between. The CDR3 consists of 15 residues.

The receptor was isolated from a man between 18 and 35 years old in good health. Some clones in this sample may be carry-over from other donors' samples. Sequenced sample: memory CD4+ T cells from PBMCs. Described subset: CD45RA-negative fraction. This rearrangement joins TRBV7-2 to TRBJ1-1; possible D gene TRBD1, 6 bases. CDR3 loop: CASSLQGIMNTEAFF. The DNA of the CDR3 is TGTGCCAGCAGCTTACAGGGGATCATGAACACTGAAGCTTTCTTT.